These 16 T cell receptor beta chains originate from one sample sequenced in a study of response to subunit inactivated influenza vaccine. TCRdb reprocessed the RT-PCR reads with MiXCR, giving one entry per CDR3 protein. The sample records under 550,000 distinct CDR3 sequences, 7.6% being singletons. Specimen: PBMCs from blood, collected less than 30 months after vaccination. The receptors come from a man in his fifties or sixties who received an inactivated influenza vaccine.

V and J are TRBV20-1 and TRBJ2-5, with TRBD2 matching 8 bases. V lost 2 bases to trimming and J lost 1 base; unmatched junction nucleotides: 12. The CDR3 is 17 amino acids. Germline CDR1 reads DFQATT; CDR2 reads SNEGSKA (reference sequence). CDR3 in amino acids: CSARFFKREWFQETQYF. In DNA, the CDR3 is TGCAGTGCTAGATTCTTCAAGCGGGAGTGGTTCCAAGAGACCCAGTACTTC.

The J gene is TRBJ1-4, the V gene TRBV18; no clear D. V lost 2 bases, J lost 8 bases, and 6 bases lay in between. This CDR3 spans 12 amino acids. Per the germline V gene, CDR1 is KGHSH and CDR2 is LQKENI. CDR3 nucleotide sequence: TGTGCCAGCTCACCAACGCGCGAAAAACTGTTTTTT. Residues: CASSPTREKLFF.

This clonotype was seen ten or more times. The chain has TRBV12-3 or TRBV12-4 and TRBJ1-2, with a possible D match to TRBD1 (5 bases). V was pared by 2 bases and J by 5 bases, with 18 bases between. The CDR3 runs 16 residues. CDR3 residues: CASSLFTTAGRYGYTF. The CDR3 coding sequence is TGTGCCAGCAGTTTATTTACGACAGCGGGTCGTTATGGCTACACCTTC.

This clonotype came up many times. V is TRBV12-3 or TRBV12-4 and J is TRBJ2-2, with 9 bases that match TRBD2. J was trimmed by 7 bases and V by 6 bases; bases with no gene match: 3. The CDR3 runs 13 residues. The CDR3: CASSAGGSGELFF. The CDR3 region has the DNA TGTGCCAGCAGCGCGGGGGGGAGCGGGGAGCTGTTTTTT.

The chain is built from TRBV27 and TRBJ2-2, with unresolved D. The V end was cut by 3 bases, the J end by 4 bases, with 9 bases between. The CDR3 consists of 14 residues. From germline, CDR1 is MNHEY and CDR2 SMNVEV (reference sequence). The CDR3 DNA reads TGTGCCAGCAGTTTCGGGCTTTCCACCGGGGAGCTGTTTTTT. Protein: CASSFGLSTGELFF.

This clonotype has a handful of counts. J is TRBJ1-2 and V is TRBV5-1; D remains ambiguous. The germline gives CDR1 SGHRS, CDR2 YFSETQ. The CDR3 covers 14 residues. Between the trimmed V and J ends, which lost 0 bases and 3 bases, there was a span of 9 bases. CDR3 DNA sequence: TGCGCCAGCAGCTTGGGGGTGTCGGACTATGGCTACACCTTC. This translates into CASSLGVSDYGYTF.

This clonotype appeared many times. The chain uses TRBV25-1 and TRBJ1-4; D is ambiguous. The ends were cut back, 2 bases at V and 3 bases at J, with 16 bases in the middle. This CDR3 is built from 17 residues. Germline CDR1 MGHDK, CDR2 SYGVNS. This CDR3 reads CASSENLMGNSNEKLFF. CDR3 DNA sequence: TGTGCCAGCAGTGAAAATCTAATGGGGAACTCTAATGAAAAACTGTTTTTT.

The CDR3 region has the DNA TGTGCCAGCAGCTCGCGAGACAGCCGCAATCAGCCCCAGCATTTT. This translates into CASSSRDSRNQPQHF. The V call is TRBV3-1, the J call TRBJ1-5; D might be TRBD1 (5 bases). Germline CDR1 is LGHDT and CDR2 is YNNKEL (reference sequence). Deletions cut 5 bases from V and 2 bases from J, with 13 bases between. This CDR3 comprises 15 residues.

This clonotype was detected only a few times. The V and J genes are TRBV18 and TRBJ2-3, with D uncertain. The CDR3 totals 13 residues. The germline gives CDR1 KGHSH, CDR2 LQKENI. V dropped 6 bases and J dropped 6 bases, with 13 bases sitting between them. Here the CDR3 reads CASSLPLEDTQYF. As DNA, the CDR3 is TGTGCCAGCTCCCTACCCCTTGAGGATACGCAGTATTTT.

The table lists this clonotype with a few counts. The J gene is TRBJ1-5, the V gene TRBV7-8; D is unclear. Trimming removed 5 bases at V and 6 bases at J, with 14 bases between. From germline, CDR1 is SGHVS and CDR2 FQNEAQ. This CDR3 comprises 14 residues. The CDR3: CASSIDIMVQPQHF. In DNA, the CDR3 is TGTGCCAGCAGCATCGATATCATGGTTCAGCCCCAGCATTTT.

The chain has TRBV1 and TRBJ1-3. TRBV1 is a pseudogene segment. This CDR3 spans 13 amino acids. The CDR3 nucleotides are TGCACCAGCAGCCAACCTGGAAGAAACACCATATATTTT. It is translated as CTSSQPGRNTIYF.

This clonotype has a count of ten or more. The rearrangement links TRBV7-7 to TRBJ2-7, with 7 bases aligning to TRBD2. V lost 6 bases, J lost 3 bases, and 17 bases stayed unmatched. The CDR3 has 17 residues. The germline CDR1 and CDR2 sequences are SSHAT and FNYEAQ (reference sequence). The CDR3 coding sequence is TGTGCCAGCAGGTTCCGGATGTTGGCTAGCGGAAACTACGAGCAGTACTTC. Protein: CASRFRMLASGNYEQYF.

This clonotype was observed at least ten times. The chain is built from TRBV20-1 and TRBJ1-5, with 7 bases aligning to TRBD1. Germline CDR1 is DFQATT and CDR2 is SNEGSKA (reference sequence). The trim removed 0 bases at V and 4 bases at J, leaving 6 bases unmatched. The CDR3 contains 15 residues. The CDR3: CSARESPRGNQPQHF. In nucleotides, the CDR3 is TGCAGTGCTAGAGAGTCCCCCAGGGGGAATCAGCCCCAGCATTTT.

Ten or more counts support this clonotype. This chain uses TRBV13 with TRBJ2-1; D is possibly TRBD2 (6 bases). The germline V gene encodes CDR1 PRHDT and CDR2 FYEKMQ (reference sequence). Deletions cut 4 bases from V and 4 bases from J, with 17 bases between. CDR3 length equals 16 residues. The CDR3 spells CASSSKWTTSYNEQFF. In nucleotides, the CDR3 is TGTGCCAGCAGCTCGAAATGGACTACCTCATACAATGAGCAGTTCTTC.

CDR3 in DNA: TGCAGTGCCAAAGATGAGGGGGCCAACCTATCCTGGCAGCCCCAGCATTTT. Residues: CSAKDEGANLSWQPQHF. The rearrangement joins TRBV20-1 to TRBJ1-5; 7 bases agree with TRBD1. Germline trimming cut 6 bases from V and 7 bases from J; bases unmatched to any gene: 21. The CDR3 covers 17 residues. Germline loops: CDR1 DFQATT, CDR2 SNEGSKA (reference sequence).

The rearrangement joins TRBV7-2 to TRBJ2-7; 7 positions agree with TRBD2. The germline CDR1 and CDR2 sequences are SGHTA and FQGNSA. Trimming took 1 base from V and 4 from J; bases not matched to a gene: 7. The CDR3 runs to 15 residues. CDR3 sequence reads: CASSLGPGGEYEQYF. CDR3 sequence (DNA): TGTGCCAGCAGCTTAGGTCCGGGGGGAGAATACGAGCAGTACTTC.